The clone carrying this T cell receptor (beta chain) was detected only a few times. The antigen remains undetermined. The data derive from a study of blood T cells in healthy people across ages. The study's findings and limits: Fewer expanded clones and more diversity marked long-lived versus aged donors.

This CDR3 has 11 amino acids. V was trimmed by 8 bases and J by 9 bases, leaving 11 bases between them. Germline V gene lookup returns CDR1 MNHEY and CDR2 SVGAGI. Caucasian, healthy and from Russia, the donors were aged between roughly 6 and 95. PBMCs, at least 7 million per sample, were isolated. A second roughly 6 to 11 cycle PCR used barcoded and J-beta primers. In TCRdb, the 5' RACE reads were re-called with MiXCR into one record per CDR3 protein. The table lists around 1,500,000 distinct CDR3 sequences, approximately 30% of them singletons. The sample comprised blood. This sequence was found in a woman aged 25 to 39 in good health. V is TRBV6-5 and J is TRBJ2-1, with a possible D match to TRBD2 (6 bases). CDR3 protein: CASCVGGEQFF. In nucleotides, the CDR3 is TGTGCCAGCTGCGTGGGAGGTGAGCAGTTCTTC.